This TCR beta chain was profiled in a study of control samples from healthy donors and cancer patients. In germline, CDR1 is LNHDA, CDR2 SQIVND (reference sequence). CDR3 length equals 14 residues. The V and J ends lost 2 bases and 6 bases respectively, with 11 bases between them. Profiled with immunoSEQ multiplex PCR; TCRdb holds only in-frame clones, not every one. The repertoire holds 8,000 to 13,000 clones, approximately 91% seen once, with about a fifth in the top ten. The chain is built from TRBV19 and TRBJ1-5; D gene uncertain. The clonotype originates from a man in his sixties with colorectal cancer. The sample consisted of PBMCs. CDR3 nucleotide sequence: TGTGCCAGTAGTATAATCCCGGCGGGTCAGCCCCAGCATTTT. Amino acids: CASSIIPAGQPQHF.